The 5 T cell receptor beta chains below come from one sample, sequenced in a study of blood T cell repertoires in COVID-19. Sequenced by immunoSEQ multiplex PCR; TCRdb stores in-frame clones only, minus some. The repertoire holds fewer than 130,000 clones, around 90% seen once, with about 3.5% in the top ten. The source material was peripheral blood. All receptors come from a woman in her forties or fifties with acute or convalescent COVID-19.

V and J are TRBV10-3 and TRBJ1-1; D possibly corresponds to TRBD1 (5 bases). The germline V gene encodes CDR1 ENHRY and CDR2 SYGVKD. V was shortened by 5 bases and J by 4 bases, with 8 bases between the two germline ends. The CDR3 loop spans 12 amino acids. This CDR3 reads CAISRGLTEAFF. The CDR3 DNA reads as TGTGCCATCAGTAGGGGCCTCACTGAAGCTTTCTTT.

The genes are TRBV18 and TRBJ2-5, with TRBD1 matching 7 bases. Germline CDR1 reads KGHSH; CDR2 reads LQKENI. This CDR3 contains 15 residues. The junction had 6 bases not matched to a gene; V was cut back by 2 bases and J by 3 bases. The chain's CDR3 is CASSPGGGQEETQYF. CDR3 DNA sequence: TGTGCCAGCTCACCAGGGGGCGGACAGGAAGAGACCCAGTACTTC.

The CDR3 sequence is CASSLSTGGRNEQYF. The CDR3 nucleotides read TGTGCCAGCAGCCTTTCGACAGGGGGCCGGAACGAGCAGTACTTC. This chain joins TRBV3-1 (or the pseudogene TRBV3-2) and TRBJ2-7; 10 bases map to TRBD1. The junction had 8 bases not matched to a gene; V was cut back by 4 bases and J by 5 bases. Germline V gives CDR1 LGHDT, CDR2 YNNKEL (reference sequence). CDR3 length equals 15 residues.

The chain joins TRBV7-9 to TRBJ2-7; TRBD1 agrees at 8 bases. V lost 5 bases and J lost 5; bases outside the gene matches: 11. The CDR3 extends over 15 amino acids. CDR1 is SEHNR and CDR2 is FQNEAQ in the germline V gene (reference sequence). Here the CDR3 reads CASSGGLGQGDEQYF. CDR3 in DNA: TGTGCCAGCAGCGGAGGACTCGGACAGGGCGACGAGCAGTACTTC.

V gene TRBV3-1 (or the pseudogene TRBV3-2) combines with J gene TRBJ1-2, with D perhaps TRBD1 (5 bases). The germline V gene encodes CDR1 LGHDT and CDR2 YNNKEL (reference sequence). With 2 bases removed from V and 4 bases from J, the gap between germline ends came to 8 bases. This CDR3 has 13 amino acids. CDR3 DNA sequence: TGTGCCAGCAGCCAAAAAGGGGTCTATGGCTACACCTTC. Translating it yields CASSQKGVYGYTF.